This T cell receptor beta chain was identified during a study of post-analysis software for immune sequencing data (dated by TCRdb to about 2015). Broadly, across the study: Disease courses on record covered relapsing-remitting, secondary progressive and progressive-relapsing multiple sclerosis, though some patients had no subtype annotation. Patient repertoires were compared against about a dozen previously published healthy control repertoires from donors aged roughly 6 to 28 years. A subset of samples was prepared in parallel using single-end sample barcoding, then pooled and co-amplified after Illumina adapter ligation. General findings and caveats noted by the study authors: Patients showed significantly higher frequencies than controls for about 5 TRBV segments, among them TRBV5-6, TRBV5-1 and TRBV20-1. The multiple sclerosis patient group was slightly younger than the control group. Direct clustering with F measure revealed strong co-clustering of samples prepared in the same batch, which led to a batch-effect correction. Normalized Chao1 diversity was significantly lower in multiple sclerosis patients than controls, suggesting substantial peripheral T-cell clonal expansion.

The germline V gene encodes CDR1 DFQATT and CDR2 SNEGSKA (reference sequence). V gives up 3 bases and J gives up 5 bases, and the segment between their germline ends measures 8 bases. The CDR3 sequence holds 12 residues, the cysteine and phenylalanine included. The read is trimmed to its CDR3 DNA, 36 bases read in frame from base 1. Note on this clonotype: What this receptor recognizes is not known. No base quality information exists; no much larger clone differs at one position.

Preparation of the library involved PCR. Sequencing relied on an Illumina HiSeq 2500. To reduce PCR and sequencing biases, unique molecular identifiers were built into the TCR beta cDNA libraries. Some 500,000 cDNA molecules were obtained per 1 to 10 million input T cells, so each molecule approximated one T cell. Patient libraries were prepared and sequenced with the same protocol used for the earlier healthy control dataset. Within a given batch, samples were prepared together, multiplexed and sequenced on the same HiSeq lane. As for the original processing: MIGEC handled the raw barcoded reads, throwing out single-read molecular identifier groups before consensus assembly and CDR3 extraction. VDJtools was used for post-analysis of the clonotype tables, with diversity normalized by down-sampling every dataset to the smallest sample size. Repertoire overlap clustering matched CDR3 amino acid but not nucleotide sequences to correct batch-related cross-sample contamination. The raw public data were reprocessed by TCRdb itself: fastp quality trimming at Q25, MiXCR clonotype calling, in-frame beta chains only. A single entry per CDR3 protein holds the most common genes and DNA from its merged rows. TCRdb's processing, not the study's, gives the V and J calls here. The sample data list roughly 670,000 distinct CDR3 sequences, and 55% to 70% of these were observed just once. The biggest ten clones account for about 10% of the sample.

To demonstrate the VDJtools post-analysis software, TCR beta repertoires were profiled from the peripheral blood of about 13 young patients with multiple sclerosis. Multiple sclerosis patients were children and adolescents aged roughly 6 to 16 years. The V and J segments used are TRBV20-1 and TRBJ2-1; 5 matching bases give a weak D call of TRBD1. The sample was blood. This TCR came from a girl aged 2 to 10 with multiple sclerosis. CDR3 loop: CSASRTNNEQFF. The DNA sequence is as follows: TGCAGTGCTAGTAGGACAAACAATGAGCAGTTCTTC.